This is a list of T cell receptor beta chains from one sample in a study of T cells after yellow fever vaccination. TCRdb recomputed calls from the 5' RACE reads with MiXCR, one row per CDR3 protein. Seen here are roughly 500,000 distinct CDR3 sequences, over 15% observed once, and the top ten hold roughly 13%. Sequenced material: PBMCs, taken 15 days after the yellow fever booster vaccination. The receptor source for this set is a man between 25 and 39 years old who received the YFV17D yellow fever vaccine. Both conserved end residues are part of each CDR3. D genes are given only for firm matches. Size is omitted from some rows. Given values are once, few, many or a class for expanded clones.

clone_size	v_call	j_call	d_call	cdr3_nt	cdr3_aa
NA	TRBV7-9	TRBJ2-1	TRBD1	TGTGCCAGCAGCGAAGGGACAGGAGAGCAGTTCTTC	CASSEGTGEQFF
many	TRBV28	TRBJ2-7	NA	TGTGCCAGCAGTCCACTAGTCTCCGAGCAGTACTTC	CASSPLVSEQYF
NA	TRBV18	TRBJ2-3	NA	TGTGCCAGCTCACCACTAGCGTCGGGAGATGCAGATACGCAGTATTTT	CASSPLASGDADTQYF
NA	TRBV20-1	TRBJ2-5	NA	TGCAGTGCTAGCGGAGAGAAAGAGACCCAGTACTTC	CSASGEKETQYF
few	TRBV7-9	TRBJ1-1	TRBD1	TGTGCCAGCAGCCCCCAAGGGGGCCACACTGAAGCTTTCTTT	CASSPQGGHTEAFF
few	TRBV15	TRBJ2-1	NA	TGTGCCACCAGCAGAGTAGGGGCAGCGAGAAGCTCCTACAATGAGCAGTTCTTC	CATSRVGAARSSYNEQFF
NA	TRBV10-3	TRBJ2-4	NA	TGTGCCATCAGTGAGCTGGGCGGAGAAAACATTCAGTACTTC	CAISELGGENIQYF
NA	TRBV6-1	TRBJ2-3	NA	TGTGCCAGCAGGAGTCGACCCTGGGCGGCCACAGATACGCAGTATTTT	CASRSRPWAATDTQYF
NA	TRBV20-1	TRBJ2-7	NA	TGCAGTGCTAGGTGGGCAGGGCTAGAGCAGTACTTC	CSARWAGLEQYF
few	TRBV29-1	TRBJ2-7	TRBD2	TGCAGCGTCGGGACTAGTAGCTACGAGCAGTACTTC	CSVGTSSYEQYF
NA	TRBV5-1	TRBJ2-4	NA	TGCGCCAGCGTCAGGGATCCTTACCAAAACATTCAGTACTTC	CASVRDPYQNIQYF
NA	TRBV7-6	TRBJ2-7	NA	TGTGCCAGCAGCTTAGCGCCCTGGAGGGCCGAATCCGGCGAGCAGTACTTC	CASSLAPWRAESGEQYF
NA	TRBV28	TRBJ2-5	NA	TGTGCCAGCAGTTCAATCTTAGGGGCGCAACAAGAGACCCAGTACTTC	CASSSILGAQQETQYF
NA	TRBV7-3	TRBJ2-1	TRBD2	TGTGCCAGCAGCTTAATGGGAGGGGTCTATGGGAATGAGCAGTTCTTC	CASSLMGGVYGNEQFF